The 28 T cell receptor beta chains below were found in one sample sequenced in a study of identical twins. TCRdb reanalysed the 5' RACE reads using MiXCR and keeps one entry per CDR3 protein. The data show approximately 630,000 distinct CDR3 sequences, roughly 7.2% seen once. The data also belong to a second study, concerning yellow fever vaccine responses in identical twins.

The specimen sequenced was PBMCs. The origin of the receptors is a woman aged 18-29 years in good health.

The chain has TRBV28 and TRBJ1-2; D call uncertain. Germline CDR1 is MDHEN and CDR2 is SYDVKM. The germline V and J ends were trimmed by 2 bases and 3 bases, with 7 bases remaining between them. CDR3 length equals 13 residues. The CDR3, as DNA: TGTGCCAGCAGTTTAATGCCAGACTATGGCTACACCTTC. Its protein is CASSLMPDYGYTF.

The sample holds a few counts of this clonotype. Here the CDR3 reads CASTQPGGDGEQYV. The CDR3 DNA reads TGTGCCAGCACCCAACCCGGGGGCGATGGCGAGCAGTACGTC. This chain connects TRBV6-2 or TRBV6-3 to TRBJ2-7; D might be TRBD1 or TRBD2, each matching 6 bases. The CDR3 is 14 residues long. CDR1 is MNHEY, CDR2 SVGEGT, per germline. Trimming took 7 bases from V and 6 from J, leaving 19 bases between them.

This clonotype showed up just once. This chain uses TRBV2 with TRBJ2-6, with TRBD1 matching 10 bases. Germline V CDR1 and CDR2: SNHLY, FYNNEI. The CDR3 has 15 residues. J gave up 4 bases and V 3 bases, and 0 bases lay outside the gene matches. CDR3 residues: CASSEGQGGANVLTF. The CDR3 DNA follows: TGTGCCAGCAGTGAGGGACAGGGGGGGGCCAACGTCCTGACTTTC.

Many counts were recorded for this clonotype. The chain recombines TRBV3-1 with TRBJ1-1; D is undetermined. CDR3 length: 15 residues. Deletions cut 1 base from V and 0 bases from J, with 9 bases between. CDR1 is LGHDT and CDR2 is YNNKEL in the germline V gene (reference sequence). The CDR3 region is CASSQGVNMNTEAFF. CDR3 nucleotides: TGTGCCAGCAGCCAAGGGGTCAACATGAACACTGAAGCTTTCTTT.

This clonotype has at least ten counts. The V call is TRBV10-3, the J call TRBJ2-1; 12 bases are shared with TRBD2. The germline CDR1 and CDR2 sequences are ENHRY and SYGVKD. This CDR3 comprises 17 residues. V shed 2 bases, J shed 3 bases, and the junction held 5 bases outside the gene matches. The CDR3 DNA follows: TGTGCCATCAGTGAGCCCAAGACTAGCGGGAGCTACAATGAGCAGTTCTTC. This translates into CAISEPKTSGSYNEQFF.

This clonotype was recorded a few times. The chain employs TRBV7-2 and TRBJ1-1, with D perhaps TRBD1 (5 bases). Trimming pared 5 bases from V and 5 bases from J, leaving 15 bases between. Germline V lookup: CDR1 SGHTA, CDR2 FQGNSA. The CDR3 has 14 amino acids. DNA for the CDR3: TGTGCCAGCAGCCCACAACAGGTTGCGACTGAAGCTTTCTTT. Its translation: CASSPQQVATEAFF. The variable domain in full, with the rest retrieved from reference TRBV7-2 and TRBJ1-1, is GAGVSQSPSNKVTEKGKDVELRCDPISGHTALYWYRQSLGQGLEFLIYFQGNSAPDKSGLPSDRFSAERTGGSVSTLTIQRTQQEDSAVYLCASSPQQVATEAFFGQGTRLTVV.

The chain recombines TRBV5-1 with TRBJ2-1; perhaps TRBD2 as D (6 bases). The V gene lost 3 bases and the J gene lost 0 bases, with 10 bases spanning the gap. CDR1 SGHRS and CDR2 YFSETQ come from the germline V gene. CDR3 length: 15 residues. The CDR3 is CASSSGTPSYNEQFF. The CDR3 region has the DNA TGCGCCAGCAGCTCCGGGACTCCCTCCTACAATGAGCAGTTCTTC. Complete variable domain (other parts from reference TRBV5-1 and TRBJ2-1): KAGVTQTPRYLIKTRGQQVTLSCSPISGHRSVSWYQQTPGQGLQFLFEYFSETQRNKGNFPGRFSGRQFSNSRSEMNVSTLELGDSALYLCASSSGTPSYNEQFFGPGTRLTVL.

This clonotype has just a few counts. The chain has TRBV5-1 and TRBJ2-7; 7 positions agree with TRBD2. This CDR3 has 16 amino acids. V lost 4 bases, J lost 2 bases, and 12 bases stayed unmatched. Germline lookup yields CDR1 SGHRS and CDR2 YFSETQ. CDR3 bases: TGCGCCAGCAGCCTCGACCCCGGGACTATACCCTACGAGCAGTACTTC. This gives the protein CASSLDPGTIPYEQYF.

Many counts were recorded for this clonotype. CDR3 sequence (DNA): TGTGCCAGCAGCGTCCGTAGCGGGAGTTTATACGAGCAGTACTTC. Protein: CASSVRSGSLYEQYF. The chain is built from TRBV4-2 and TRBJ2-7, with TRBD2 matching over 9 bases. The germline CDR1 and CDR2 sequences are LGHNA and YNFKEQ. J lost 4 bases, V lost 5 bases, and 9 bases had no gene match. This CDR3 contains 15 residues.

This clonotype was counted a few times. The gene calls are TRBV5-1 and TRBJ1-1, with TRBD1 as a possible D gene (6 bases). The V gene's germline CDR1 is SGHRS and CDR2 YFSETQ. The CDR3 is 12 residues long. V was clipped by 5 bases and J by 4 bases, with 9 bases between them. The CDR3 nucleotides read TGCGCCAGCAGGCAGGGGATCACTGAAGCTTTCTTT. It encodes CASRQGITEAFF.

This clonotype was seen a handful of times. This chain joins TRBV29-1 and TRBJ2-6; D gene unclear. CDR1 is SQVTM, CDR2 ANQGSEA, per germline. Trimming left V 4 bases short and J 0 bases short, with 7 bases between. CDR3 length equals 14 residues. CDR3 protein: CSVGAVSGANVLTF. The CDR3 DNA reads TGCAGCGTTGGTGCCGTCTCTGGGGCCAACGTCCTGACTTTC.

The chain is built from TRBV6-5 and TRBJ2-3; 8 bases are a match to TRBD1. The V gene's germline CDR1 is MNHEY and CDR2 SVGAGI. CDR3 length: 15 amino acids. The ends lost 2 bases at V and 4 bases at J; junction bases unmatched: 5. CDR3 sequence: CASSYRAGGSDTQYF. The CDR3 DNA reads TGTGCCAGCAGTTACAGGGCAGGGGGCTCAGATACGCAGTATTTT.

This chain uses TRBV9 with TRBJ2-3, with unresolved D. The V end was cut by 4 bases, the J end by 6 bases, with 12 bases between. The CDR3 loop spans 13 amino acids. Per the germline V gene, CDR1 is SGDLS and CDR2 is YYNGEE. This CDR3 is CASSTPPVDTQYF. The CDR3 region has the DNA TGTGCCAGCAGCACACCCCCCGTGGATACGCAGTATTTT.

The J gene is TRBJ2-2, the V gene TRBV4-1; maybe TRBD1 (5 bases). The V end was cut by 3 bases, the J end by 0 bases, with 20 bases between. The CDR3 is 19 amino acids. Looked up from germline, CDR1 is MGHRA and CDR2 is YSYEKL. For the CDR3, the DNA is TGCGCCAGCAGCCAGACAAGAAATTATTTGGGGCCGAACACCGGGGAGCTGTTTTTT. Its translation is CASSQTRNYLGPNTGELFF.

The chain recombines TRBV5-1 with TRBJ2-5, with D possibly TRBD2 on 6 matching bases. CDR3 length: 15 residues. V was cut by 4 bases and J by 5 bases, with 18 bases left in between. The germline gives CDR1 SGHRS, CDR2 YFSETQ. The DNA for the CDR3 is TGCGCCAGCAGCCTCGGGAGCCGGAATCGGGAGACCCAGTACTTC. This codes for CASSLGSRNRETQYF.

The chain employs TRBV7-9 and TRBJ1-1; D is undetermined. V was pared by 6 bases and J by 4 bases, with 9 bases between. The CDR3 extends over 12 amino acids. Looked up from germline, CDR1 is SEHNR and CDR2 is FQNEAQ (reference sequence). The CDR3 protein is CASRSTGTEAFF. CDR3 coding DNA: TGTGCCAGCAGAAGCACCGGCACTGAAGCTTTCTTT.

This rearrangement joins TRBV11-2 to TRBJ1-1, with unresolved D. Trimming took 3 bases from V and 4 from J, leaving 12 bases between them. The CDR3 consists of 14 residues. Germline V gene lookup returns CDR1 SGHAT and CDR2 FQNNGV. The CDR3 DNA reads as TGTGCCAGCAGCTTGGCCAGAGTGGGCACTGAAGCTTTCTTT. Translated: CASSLARVGTEAFF.

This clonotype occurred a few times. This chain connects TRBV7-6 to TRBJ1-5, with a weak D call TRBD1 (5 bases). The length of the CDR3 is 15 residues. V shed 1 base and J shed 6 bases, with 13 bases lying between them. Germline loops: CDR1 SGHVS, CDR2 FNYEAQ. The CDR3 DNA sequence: TGTGCCAGCAGCTTAGGGTGGGGGGGAGGTCAGCCCCAGCATTTT. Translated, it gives CASSLGWGGGQPQHF.

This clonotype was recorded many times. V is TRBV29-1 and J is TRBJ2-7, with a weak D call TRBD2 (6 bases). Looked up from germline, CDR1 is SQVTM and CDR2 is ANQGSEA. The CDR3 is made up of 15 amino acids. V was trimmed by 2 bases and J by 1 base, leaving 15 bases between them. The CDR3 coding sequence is TGCAGCGTTGAAATTCTATCCCGGGGGTCCTACGAGCAGTACTTC. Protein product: CSVEILSRGSYEQYF.

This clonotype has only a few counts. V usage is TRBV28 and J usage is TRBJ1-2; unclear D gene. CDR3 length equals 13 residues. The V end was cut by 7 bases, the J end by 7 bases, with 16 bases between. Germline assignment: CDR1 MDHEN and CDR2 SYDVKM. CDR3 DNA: TGTGCCAGCACTTGGAATCCTCGGACTGGCTACACCTTC. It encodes CASTWNPRTGYTF.

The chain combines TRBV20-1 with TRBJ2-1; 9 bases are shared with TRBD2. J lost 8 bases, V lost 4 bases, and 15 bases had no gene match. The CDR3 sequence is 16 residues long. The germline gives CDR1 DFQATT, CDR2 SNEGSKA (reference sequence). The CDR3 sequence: CSATPALREGLYEQFF. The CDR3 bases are TGCAGTGCTACCCCCGCTTTGCGGGAGGGCCTGTATGAGCAGTTCTTC.

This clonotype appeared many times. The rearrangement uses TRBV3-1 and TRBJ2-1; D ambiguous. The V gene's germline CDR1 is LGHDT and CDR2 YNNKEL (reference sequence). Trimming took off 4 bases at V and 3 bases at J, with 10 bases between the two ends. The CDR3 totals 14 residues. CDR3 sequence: CASSPPRDYNEQFF. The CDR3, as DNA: TGTGCCAGCAGCCCTCCCCGCGACTACAATGAGCAGTTCTTC.

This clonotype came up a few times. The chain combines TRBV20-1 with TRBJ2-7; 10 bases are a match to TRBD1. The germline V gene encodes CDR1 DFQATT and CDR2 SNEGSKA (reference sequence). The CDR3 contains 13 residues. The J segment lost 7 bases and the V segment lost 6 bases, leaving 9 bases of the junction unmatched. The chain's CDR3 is CSAGQGVQYEQYF. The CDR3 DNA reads TGCAGTGCCGGACAGGGGGTACAGTATGAGCAGTACTTC.

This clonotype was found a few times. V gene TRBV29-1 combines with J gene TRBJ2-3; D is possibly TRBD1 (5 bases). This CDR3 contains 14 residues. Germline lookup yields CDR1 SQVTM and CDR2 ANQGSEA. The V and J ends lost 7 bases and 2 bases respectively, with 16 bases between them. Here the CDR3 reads CSADSPSLTDTQYF. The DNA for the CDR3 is TGCAGCGCCGACAGTCCCTCTCTCACAGATACGCAGTATTTT.

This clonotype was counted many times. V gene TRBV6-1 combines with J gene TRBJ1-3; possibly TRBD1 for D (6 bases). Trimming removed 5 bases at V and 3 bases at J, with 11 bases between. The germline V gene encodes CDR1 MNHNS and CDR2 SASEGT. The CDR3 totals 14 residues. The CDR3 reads CASSTGAGGNTIYF. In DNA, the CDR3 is TGTGCCAGCAGTACGGGGGCAGGTGGAAACACCATATATTTT.

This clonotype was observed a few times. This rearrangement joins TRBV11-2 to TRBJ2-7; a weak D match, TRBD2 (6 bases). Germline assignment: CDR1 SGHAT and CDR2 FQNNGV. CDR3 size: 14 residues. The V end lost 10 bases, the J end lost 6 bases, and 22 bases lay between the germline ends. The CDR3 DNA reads TGTGCCATCTGCCGTGACTACTCGGGAGTCGAGCAGTACTTC. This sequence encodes CAICRDYSGVEQYF.

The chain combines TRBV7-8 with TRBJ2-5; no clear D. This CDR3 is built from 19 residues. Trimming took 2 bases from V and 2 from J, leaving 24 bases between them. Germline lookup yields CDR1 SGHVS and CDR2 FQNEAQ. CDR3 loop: CASSLPPPWTGIPQETQYF. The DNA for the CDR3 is TGTGCCAGCAGCTTACCTCCCCCTTGGACCGGAATCCCACAAGAGACCCAGTACTTC.

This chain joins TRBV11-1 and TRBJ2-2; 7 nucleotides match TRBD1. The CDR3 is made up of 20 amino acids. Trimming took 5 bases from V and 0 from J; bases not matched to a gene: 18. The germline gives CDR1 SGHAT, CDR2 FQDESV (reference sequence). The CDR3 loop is CASSGIGGQSNPTNTGELFF. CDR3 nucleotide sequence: TGTGCCAGCAGCGGTATTGGGGGACAGTCCAACCCTACGAACACCGGGGAGCTGTTTTTT.